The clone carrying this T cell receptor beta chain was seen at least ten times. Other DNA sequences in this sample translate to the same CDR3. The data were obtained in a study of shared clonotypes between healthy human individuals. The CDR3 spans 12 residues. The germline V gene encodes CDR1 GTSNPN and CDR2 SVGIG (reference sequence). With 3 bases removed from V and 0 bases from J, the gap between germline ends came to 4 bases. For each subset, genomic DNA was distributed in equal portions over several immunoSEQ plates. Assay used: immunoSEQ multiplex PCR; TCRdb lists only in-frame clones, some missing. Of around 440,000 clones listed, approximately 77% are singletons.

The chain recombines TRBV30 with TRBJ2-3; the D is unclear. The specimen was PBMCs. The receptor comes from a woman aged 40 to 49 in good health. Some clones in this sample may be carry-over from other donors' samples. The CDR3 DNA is TGTGCCTGGAGCGGGAGCACAGATACGCAGTATTTT. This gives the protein CAWSGSTDTQYF.